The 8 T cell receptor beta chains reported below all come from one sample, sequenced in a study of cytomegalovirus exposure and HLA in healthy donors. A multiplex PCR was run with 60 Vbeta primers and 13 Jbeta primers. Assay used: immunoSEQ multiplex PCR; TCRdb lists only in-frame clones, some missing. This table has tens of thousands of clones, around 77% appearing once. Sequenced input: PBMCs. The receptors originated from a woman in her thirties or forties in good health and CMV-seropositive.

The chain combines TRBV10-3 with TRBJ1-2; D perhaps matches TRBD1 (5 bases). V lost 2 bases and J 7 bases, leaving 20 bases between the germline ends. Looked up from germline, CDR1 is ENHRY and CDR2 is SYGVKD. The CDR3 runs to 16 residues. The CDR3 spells CAISETFLMDTLGYTF. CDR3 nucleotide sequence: TGTGCCATCAGTGAGACATTTCTGATGGACACCCTTGGCTACACCTTC.

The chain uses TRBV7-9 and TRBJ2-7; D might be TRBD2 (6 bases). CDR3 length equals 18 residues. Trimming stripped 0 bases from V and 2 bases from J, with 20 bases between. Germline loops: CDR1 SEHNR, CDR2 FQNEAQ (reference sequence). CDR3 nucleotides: TGTGCCAGCAGCTTAGCGCGGGGCCTACGGGAAGGGGCCTACGAGCAGTACTTC. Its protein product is CASSLARGLREGAYEQYF.

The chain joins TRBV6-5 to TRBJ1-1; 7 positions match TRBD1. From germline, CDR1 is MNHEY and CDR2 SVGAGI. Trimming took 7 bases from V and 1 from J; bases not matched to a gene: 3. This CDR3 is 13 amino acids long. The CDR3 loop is CASKGAGNTEAFF. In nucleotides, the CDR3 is TGTGCCAGCAAGGGGGCTGGGAACACTGAAGCTTTCTTT.

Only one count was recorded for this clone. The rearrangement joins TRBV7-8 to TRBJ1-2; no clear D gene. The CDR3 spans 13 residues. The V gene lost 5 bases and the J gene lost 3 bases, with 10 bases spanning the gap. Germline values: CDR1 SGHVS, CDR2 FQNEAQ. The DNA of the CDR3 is TGTGCCAGCAGCGCCGGGAGCTACTATGGCTACACCTTC. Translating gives CASSAGSYYGYTF. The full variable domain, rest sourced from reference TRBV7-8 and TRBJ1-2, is GAGVSQSPRYKVAKRGQDVALRCDPISGHVSLFWYQQALGQGPEFLTYFQNEAQLDKSGLPSDRFFAERPEGSVSTLKIQRTQQEDSAVYLCASSAGSYYGYTFGSGTRLTVV.

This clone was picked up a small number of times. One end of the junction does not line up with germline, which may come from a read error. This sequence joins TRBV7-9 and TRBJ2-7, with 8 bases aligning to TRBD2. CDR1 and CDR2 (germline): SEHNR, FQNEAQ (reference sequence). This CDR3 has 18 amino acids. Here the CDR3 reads CSSSLATRGGVGTYEQYF. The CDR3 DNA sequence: TGTTCCAGCAGCTTAGCTACCCGGGGGGGGGTCGGGACCTACGAGCAGTACTTC.

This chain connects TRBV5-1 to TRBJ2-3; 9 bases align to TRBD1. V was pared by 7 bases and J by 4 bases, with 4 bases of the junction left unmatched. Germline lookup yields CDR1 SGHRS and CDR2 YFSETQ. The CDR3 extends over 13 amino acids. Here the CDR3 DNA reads TGCGCCAGCCGACAGGGGGTATCAGATACGCAGTATTTT. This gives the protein CASRQGVSDTQYF.

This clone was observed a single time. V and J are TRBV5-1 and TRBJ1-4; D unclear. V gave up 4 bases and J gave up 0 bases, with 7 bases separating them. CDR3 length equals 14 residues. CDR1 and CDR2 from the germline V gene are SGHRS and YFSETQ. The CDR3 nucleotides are TGCGCCAGCAGCCGCCACACAACTAATGAAAAACTGTTTTTT. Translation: CASSRHTTNEKLFF.

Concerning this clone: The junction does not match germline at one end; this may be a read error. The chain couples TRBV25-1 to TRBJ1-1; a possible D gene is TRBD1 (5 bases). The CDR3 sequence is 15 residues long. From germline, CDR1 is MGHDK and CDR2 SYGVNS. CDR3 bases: TGTGCCAGCAGTGTCCAAGACAGAATGCTCGAGAGTTTGTACTTT. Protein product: CASSVQDRMLESLYF.